These 8 T cell receptor beta chains were all obtained from the same sample, sequenced in a study of Ad26.COV2.S vaccination and SARS-CoV-2 variants. Sample treatment: some 20 received Ad26.COV2.S at low or high dose, single or two shots; roughly five received placebo; per-sample allocation not given. Vaccine and placebo recipients were sampled on day 63 after the first injection. The method was immunoSEQ multiplex PCR; TCRdb's version includes in-frame clones alone and lacks a portion of them. There are about 350,000 clones in the sample; 70% to 90% occur only once, and over 8.5% lies in the top ten. The source was peripheral blood, collected in a trial of Ad26.COV2.S vaccine versus placebo. Every receptor here comes from a person aged 18-60 years who received the Ad26.COV2.S COVID-19 vaccine or a placebo.

The chain has TRBV10-3 and TRBJ1-1, with unresolved D. Trimming pared 0 bases from V and 5 bases from J, leaving 10 bases between. The CDR3 contains 14 residues. Germline V lookup: CDR1 ENHRY, CDR2 SYGVKD. The CDR3 region is CAISESTVVTEAFF. The DNA for the CDR3 is TGTGCCATCAGTGAGTCAACAGTAGTTACTGAAGCTTTCTTT.

V and J are TRBV3-1 (or the pseudogene TRBV3-2) and TRBJ2-1; 10 bases align to TRBD2. Germline-derived CDR1 and CDR2 are LGHDT and YNNKEL (reference sequence). V shed 4 bases, J shed 6 bases, and the junction held 3 bases outside the gene matches. The CDR3 loop spans 14 amino acids. DNA for the CDR3: TGTGCCAGCAGCCTAGCGGGAGGCCCCAATGAGCAGTTCTTC. This gives the protein CASSLAGGPNEQFF.

This clone was seen more than once but under ten times. The chain carries TRBV19 and TRBJ2-2; D not certain. The CDR3 length is 14 residues. Trimming took 1 base from V and 6 from J, leaving 9 bases between them. CDR1 and CDR2 (germline): LNHDA, SQIVND (reference sequence). CDR3 in DNA: TGTGCCAGTAGTATAGTGTACCTATCCGGGGAGCTGTTTTTT. It is translated as CASSIVYLSGELFF.

J is TRBJ2-7 and V is TRBV19; the D gene could be TRBD1 or TRBD2 (6 bases each). The CDR3 spans 16 residues. Per the germline V gene, CDR1 is LNHDA and CDR2 is SQIVND (reference sequence). The V gene lost 5 bases and the J gene lost 2 bases, with 19 bases spanning the gap. CDR3 DNA sequence: TGTGCCAGTAGTCTGTCCGGGGGCCTACTACCCTACGAGCAGTACTTC. It yields the protein CASSLSGGLLPYEQYF.

The chain has TRBV4-2 and TRBJ2-1; D remains ambiguous. CDR3 size: 14 residues. Trimming removed 0 bases at V and 2 bases at J, with 5 bases between. Germline V gives CDR1 LGHNA, CDR2 YNFKEQ. The CDR3 DNA follows: TGTGCCAGCAGCCAAGAAGGGACCTACAATGAGCAGTTCTTC. It translates to CASSQEGTYNEQFF.

This chain connects TRBV3-1 (or the pseudogene TRBV3-2) to TRBJ2-3, with 11 bases matching TRBD2. The V gene's germline CDR1 is LGHDT and CDR2 YNNKEL (reference sequence). The CDR3 runs 17 residues. V trimming: 1 base; J trimming: 5 bases; junction bases outside the gene matches: 8. The CDR3 region has the DNA TGTGCCAGCAGCCAAGTTACTAGCGGGAGACAGGGAGATACGCAGTATTTT. Translating it yields CASSQVTSGRQGDTQYF.

The chain combines TRBV11-2 with TRBJ2-5; the match to TRBD1 covers 7 bases. From germline, CDR1 is SGHAT and CDR2 FQNNGV. After removal of 5 bases from V and 1 base from J, the junction contained 4 bases not matched to a gene. The CDR3 spans 14 residues. CDR3 in DNA: TGTGCCAGCAGCCCCGGGACAGCCCAAGAGACCCAGTACTTC. Translation gives CASSPGTAQETQYF.

The J gene is TRBJ2-3, the V gene TRBV24-1; 10 bases map to TRBD2. The CDR3 extends over 17 amino acids. Germline V CDR1 and CDR2: KGHDR, SFDVKD. Losses at the gene ends were 3 bases for V and 6 bases for J; bases not matched to a gene: 11. As DNA, the CDR3 is TGTGCCACCAGTGATCCCTTTCTAGCGGGGGCTGGGGATACGCAGTATTTT. Protein: CATSDPFLAGAGDTQYF.